The subject of this entry is one T cell receptor (beta chain). The antigen is unknown. These data originate in a study of shared clonotypes between healthy human individuals. Findings and limits, study-wide: Naive CD4 clonotypes were shared across a handful of donors at about 5.3%. It was expected that sequencing depth would affect clonotype sharing among donors.

Trimming stripped 5 bases from V and 2 bases from J, with 14 bases between. Per the germline V gene, CDR1 is SQVTM and CDR2 is ANQGSEA. The CDR3 covers 14 residues. Clones were sequenced by immunoSEQ multiplex PCR, and TCRdb holds only the in-frame ones, with some missing. The sample has about 1.5 million clones, approximately 98% seen once. Those who donated were healthy HIV-negative adults, with no recent acute infections or vaccinations reported. Each sample came from a Caucasian adult donor living in Nashville, Tennessee. This rearrangement joins TRBV29-1 to TRBJ2-3; weak D call: TRBD2 (5 bases). Sequencing was performed on naive CD4+ T cells sorted from blood. The subset: CD45RA+ positively selected. This TCR was sampled from a young man in good health. CDR3 loop: CSVLAGLLTDTQYF. The CDR3 DNA sequence: TGCAGCGTTCTCGCGGGCTTACTCACAGATACGCAGTATTTT.